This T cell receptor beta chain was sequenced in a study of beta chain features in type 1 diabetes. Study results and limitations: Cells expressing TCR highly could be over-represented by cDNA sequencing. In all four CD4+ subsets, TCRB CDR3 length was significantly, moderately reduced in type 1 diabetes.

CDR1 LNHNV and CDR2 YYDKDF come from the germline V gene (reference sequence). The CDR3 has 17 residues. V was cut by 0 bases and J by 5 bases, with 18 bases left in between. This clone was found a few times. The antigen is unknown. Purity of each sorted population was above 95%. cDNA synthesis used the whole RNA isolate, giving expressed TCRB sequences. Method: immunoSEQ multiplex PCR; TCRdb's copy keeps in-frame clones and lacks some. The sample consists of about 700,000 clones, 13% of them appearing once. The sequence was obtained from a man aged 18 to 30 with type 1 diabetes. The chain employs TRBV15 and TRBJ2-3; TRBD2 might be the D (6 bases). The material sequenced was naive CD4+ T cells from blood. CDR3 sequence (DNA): TGTGCCACCAGCAGAGAGGGTGGTGGGGGGAGGCAAGATACGCAGTATTTT. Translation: CATSREGGGGRQDTQYF.